These 14 T cell receptor beta chains were sequenced from one sample in a study of blood T cell repertoires in COVID-19. Measured with immunoSEQ multiplex PCR; TCRdb has only the in-frame clones, and not every one. The data show roughly 250,000 clones, 70% to 85% seen once. Sample: peripheral blood. These receptors came from a woman older than 75 with acute or convalescent COVID-19.

V and J are TRBV29-1 and TRBJ2-7; D is ambiguous. From germline, CDR1 is SQVTM and CDR2 ANQGSEA. Trimming removed 4 bases at V and 0 bases at J, with 10 bases between. This CDR3 is 13 amino acids long. CDR3 residues: CSVAGPPSYEQYF. The CDR3, as DNA: TGCAGCGTTGCCGGTCCCCCCTCCTACGAGCAGTACTTC.

V gene TRBV3-1 (or the pseudogene TRBV3-2) combines with J gene TRBJ2-7, with 7 bases lining up with TRBD2. This CDR3 spans 14 amino acids. J was trimmed by 3 bases and V by 4 bases; bases with no gene match: 6. Germline loops: CDR1 LGHDT, CDR2 YNNKEL (reference sequence). Written as DNA, the CDR3 is TGTGCCAGCAGCCCAGGACTAGGTGGCTACGAGCAGTACTTC. It translates to CASSPGLGGYEQYF.

The CDR3 protein is CASSPRDRGPYTF. DNA of the CDR3: TGTGCCAGCAGTCCCCGGGACAGGGGGCCTTACACCTTC. The V call is TRBV27, the J call TRBJ1-2; 12 positions agree with TRBD1. The length of the CDR3 is 13 residues. The germline V gene has CDR1 MNHEY and CDR2 SMNVEV (reference sequence). V shed 5 bases and J 11 bases; nucleotides not matched to a gene: 6.

The chain carries TRBV6-5 and TRBJ1-2, with D unclear. Germline-derived CDR1 and CDR2 are MNHEY and SVGAGI. This CDR3 comprises 13 residues. The ends were cut back, 5 bases at V and 3 bases at J, with 10 bases in the middle. CDR3 in amino acids: CASSPREDYGYTF. The DNA for the CDR3 is TGTGCCAGCAGTCCTCGGGAGGACTATGGCTACACCTTC.

J is TRBJ2-3 and V is TRBV18; D gene uncertain. V was cut by 2 bases and J by 2 bases, with 17 bases left in between. CDR3 size: 17 residues. Germline V CDR1 and CDR2: KGHSH, LQKENI. As DNA, the CDR3 is TGTGCCAGCTCACCAGTCCGAGCGACCCGGCCCACAGATACGCAGTATTTT. Translated: CASSPVRATRPTDTQYF.

The chain links TRBV30 to TRBJ1-4; 9 bases are a match to TRBD1. From germline, CDR1 is GTSNPN and CDR2 SVGIG (reference sequence). With V trimmed by 7 bases and J by 0 bases, 15 bases remained unmatched. This CDR3 has 18 residues. For the CDR3, the DNA is TGTGCCTCCTCCGCGGACAGGGGTAGAAGGGCAACTAATGAAAAACTGTTTTTT. It codes for CASSADRGRRATNEKLFF.

This chain links TRBV7-2 with TRBJ2-1; 7 nucleotides line up with TRBD1. After removal of 5 bases from V and 5 bases from J, the junction contained 12 bases not matched to a gene. This CDR3 region has 16 residues. Germline assignment: CDR1 SGHTA and CDR2 FQGNSA. The CDR3 DNA is TGTGCCAGCAGCGCGGCGTCGACAGGGAGTCACAATGAGCAGTTCTTC. It specifies CASSAASTGSHNEQFF.

A few counts support this clone. The same CDR3 is also encoded by other DNA sequences in this sample. This rearrangement joins TRBV6-2 or TRBV6-3 to TRBJ1-2; no definite D call. Trimming pared 0 bases from V and 4 bases from J, leaving 3 bases between. Germline CDR1 reads MNHEY; CDR2 reads SVGEGT. The CDR3 contains 12 residues. The CDR3 protein is CASSYSSYGYTF. CDR3 DNA: TGTGCCAGCAGTTACTCGAGCTATGGCTACACCTTC.

The CDR3 region is CASSLAAGTGENIQYF. In DNA form, the CDR3 reads TGTGCCAGCAGCTTAGCAGCCGGGACAGGGGAAAACATTCAGTACTTC. This chain joins TRBV7-2 and TRBJ2-4, with 10 bases identical to TRBD1. The CDR3 is made up of 16 amino acids. Germline loops: CDR1 SGHTA, CDR2 FQGNSA. With 0 bases clipped from V and 5 bases from J, the junction kept 4 bases outside the gene matches.

J is TRBJ2-3 and V is TRBV11-3; 7 bases fit TRBD1. The CDR3 totals 14 residues. V trimming: 2 bases; J trimming: 4 bases; junction bases outside the gene matches: 3. CDR1 SGHNT and CDR2 YENEEA come from the germline V gene. CDR3: CASSLPGTADTQYF. The DNA of the CDR3 is TGTGCCAGCAGCTTACCCGGGACAGCAGATACGCAGTATTTT.

The chain carries TRBV28 and TRBJ2-1; 13 positions agree with TRBD2. Germline V lookup: CDR1 MDHEN, CDR2 SYDVKM. V lost 2 bases and J lost 0; bases outside the gene matches: 7. This CDR3 is 19 amino acids long. The CDR3 region has the DNA TGTGCCAGCAGTTTAGGAGGACTAGCGGGGGTTAGCTCCTACAATGAGCAGTTCTTC. Translating gives CASSLGGLAGVSSYNEQFF.

The chain carries TRBV7-2 and TRBJ2-5; 7 bases match TRBD2. The CDR3 consists of 16 residues. CDR1 is SGHTA, CDR2 FQGNSA, per germline. The J segment lost 1 base and the V segment lost 0 bases, leaving 5 bases of the junction unmatched. The DNA for the CDR3 is TGTGCCAGCAGCTTAGCGACTAGCATGGTCCAAGAGACCCAGTACTTC. It codes for CASSLATSMVQETQYF.

This clone has a handful of counts. The rearrangement uses TRBV5-1 and TRBJ2-3, with a weak D call TRBD2 (5 bases). Germline loops: CDR1 SGHRS, CDR2 YFSETQ. V dropped 4 bases and J dropped 0 bases, with 9 bases sitting between them. There are 14 residues in the CDR3. The CDR3 is CASSPRTSTDTQYF. CDR3 nucleotides: TGCGCCAGCAGCCCGAGGACTAGCACAGATACGCAGTATTTT.

The chain is built from TRBV11-2 and TRBJ2-6, with TRBD2 matching over 10 bases. J was trimmed by 13 bases and V by 8 bases; bases with no gene match: 11. Germline CDR1 SGHAT, CDR2 FQNNGV. The length of the CDR3 is 14 residues. DNA of the CDR3: TGTGCCAGCGGTAGGACTAGCGGTCCAGGAGTCCTGACTTTC. Amino acids: CASGRTSGPGVLTF.